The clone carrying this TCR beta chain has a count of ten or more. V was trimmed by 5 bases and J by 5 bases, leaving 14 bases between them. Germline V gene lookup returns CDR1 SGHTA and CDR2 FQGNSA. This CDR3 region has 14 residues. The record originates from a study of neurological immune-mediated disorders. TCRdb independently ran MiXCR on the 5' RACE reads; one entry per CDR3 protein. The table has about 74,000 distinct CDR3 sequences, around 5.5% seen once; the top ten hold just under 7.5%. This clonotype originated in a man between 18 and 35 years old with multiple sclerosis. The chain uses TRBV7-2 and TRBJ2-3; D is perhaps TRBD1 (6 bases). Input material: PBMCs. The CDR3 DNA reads TGTGCCAGCAGCCAACAGGGTGTGGTAGATACGCAGTATTTT. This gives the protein CASSQQGVVDTQYF.